Each of the 24 T cell receptor beta chains below was sequenced from the same sample in a study of response to subunit inactivated influenza vaccine. One entry per CDR3 protein, called by TCRdb with MiXCR from the RT-PCR reads. The table records 600,000 to 700,000 distinct CDR3 sequences, less than 15% of them present only once. The sample in question was PBMCs from blood, obtained about 14 days before vaccination. These receptors were taken from a man between 50 and 59 years old who received an inactivated influenza vaccine.

Ten or more counts support this clonotype. The CDR3 here is CASSHSGGALDTQYF. The CDR3 coding sequence is TGTGCCAGCAGCCACAGCGGGGGGGCCTTGGATACGCAGTATTTT. The gene calls are TRBV4-2 and TRBJ2-3, with 10 positions matching TRBD2. After removal of 3 bases from V and 6 bases from J, the junction contained 6 bases not matched to a gene. CDR3 size: 15 residues. Germline loops: CDR1 LGHNA, CDR2 YNFKEQ.

This clonotype appeared many times. The chain is built from TRBV7-8 and TRBJ2-3; 11 bases align to TRBD2. Germline loops: CDR1 SGHVS, CDR2 FQNEAQ. V shed 5 bases and J 2 bases; nucleotides not matched to a gene: 6. The CDR3 totals 16 residues. The DNA for the CDR3 is TGTGCCAGCAGCAACGGACTAGCGGGCACCACAGATACGCAGTATTTT. Protein sequence: CASSNGLAGTTDTQYF.

V is TRBV10-2 and J is TRBJ1-1; D unresolved. V lost 5 bases and J 6 bases, leaving 22 bases between the germline ends. The CDR3 is made up of 16 amino acids. Germline assignment: CDR1 WSHSY and CDR2 SAAADI. The CDR3 nucleotides are TGCGCCAGCAGTCCAAATCGACTGAACTCACTCCCTGAAGCTTTCTTT. Its translation: CASSPNRLNSLPEAFF.

This clonotype has ten or more counts. The chain joins TRBV28 to TRBJ2-1; 10 bases align to TRBD2. Losses at the gene ends were 2 bases for V and 7 bases for J; bases not matched to a gene: 2. The CDR3 has 14 residues. Germline V CDR1 and CDR2: MDHEN, SYDVKM. For the CDR3, the DNA is TGTGCCAGCAGTTTACTAGCGGGAGTTAATGAGCAGTTCTTC. It yields the protein CASSLLAGVNEQFF.

This clonotype was detected a few times. CDR3 sequence reads: CASSLTSGGGAYEQYF. The DNA of the CDR3 is TGTGCCAGCAGCTTAACTAGCGGGGGAGGGGCCTACGAGCAGTACTTC. The rearrangement joins TRBV7-2 to TRBJ2-7; 11 bases fit TRBD2. The length of the CDR3 is 16 residues. V lost 2 bases to trimming and J lost 2 bases; unmatched junction nucleotides: 5. From germline, CDR1 is SGHTA and CDR2 FQGNSA.

This sequence joins TRBV30 and TRBJ1-5; no firm D call. The V gene lost 0 bases and the J gene lost 7 bases, with 10 bases spanning the gap. This CDR3 contains 13 residues. CDR1 and CDR2 (germline): GTSNPN, SVGIG (reference sequence). CDR3 coding DNA: TGTGCCTGGAGTGTGACTTTCGGGCAGCCCCAGCATTTT. Its protein product is CAWSVTFGQPQHF.

The chain joins TRBV24-1 to TRBJ2-2, with unresolved D. The CDR3 is 13 amino acids. V lost 2 bases to trimming and J lost 6 bases, with 6 bases between them. CDR1 KGHDR and CDR2 SFDVKD come from the germline V gene. The DNA of the CDR3 is TGTGCCACCAGTGATTACGGGTCCGGGGAGCTGTTTTTT. It codes for CATSDYGSGELFF.

Ten or more counts support this clonotype. The CDR3 DNA reads as TGTGCCAGCAGGATTACAGGGGCCCGGAACACCGGGGAGCTGTTTTTT. It yields the protein CASRITGARNTGELFF. J is TRBJ2-2 and V is TRBV6-2 or TRBV6-3; 7 bases align to TRBD1. The CDR3 is made up of 16 amino acids. Germline assignment: CDR1 MNHEY and CDR2 SVGEGT. V shed 6 bases, J shed 1 base, and the junction held 8 bases outside the gene matches.

The chain uses TRBV20-1 and TRBJ2-1; D is undetermined. The germline gives CDR1 DFQATT, CDR2 SNEGSKA (reference sequence). V lost 4 bases, J lost 0 bases, and 13 bases lay in between. CDR3 length: 15 residues. The CDR3 coding sequence is TGCAGTGCTAAAGGACCTGGCGTCTCCTACAATGAGCAGTTCTTC. Its protein is CSAKGPGVSYNEQFF.

Ten or more counts support this clonotype. V usage is TRBV28 and J usage is TRBJ2-7; D remains unclear. Germline CDR1 and CDR2: MDHEN and SYDVKM. Deletions cut 3 bases from V and 0 bases from J, with 9 bases between. This CDR3 spans 14 amino acids. The CDR3 DNA reads TGTGCCAGCAGTTTCGGTGGTGACTCCTACGAGCAGTACTTC. This codes for CASSFGGDSYEQYF.

The chain couples TRBV9 to TRBJ2-3; the D is unclear. Germline V lookup: CDR1 SGDLS, CDR2 YYNGEE. V was pared by 2 bases and J by 1 base, with 2 bases between. The CDR3 spans 12 residues. DNA for the CDR3: TGTGCCAGCAGCGTCCGCACAGATACGCAGTATTTT. Translation gives CASSVRTDTQYF.

This clonotype turned up a few times. This chain connects TRBV20-1 to TRBJ2-5, with D possibly being TRBD1 (5 bases). The CDR3 extends over 14 amino acids. CDR1 and CDR2 (germline): DFQATT, SNEGSKA (reference sequence). V shed 1 base and J shed 0 bases, with 9 bases lying between them. This CDR3 is CSARVPGYQETQYF. In DNA, the CDR3 is TGCAGTGCTAGAGTACCAGGGTACCAAGAGACCCAGTACTTC.

This clonotype occurred a few times. This sequence joins TRBV4-2 and TRBJ2-1, with 11 bases matching TRBD2. CDR3 length: 15 amino acids. With 0 bases clipped from V and 15 bases from J, the junction kept 10 bases outside the gene matches. CDR1 is LGHNA, CDR2 YNFKEQ, per germline. The CDR3 is CASSQDSASGGSPFF. CDR3 DNA: TGTGCCAGCAGCCAAGATTCCGCTAGCGGGGGGTCGCCGTTCTTC.

This clonotype was seen more than once but under ten times. The chain carries TRBV11-2 and TRBJ2-1, with 13 bases aligning to TRBD2. Trimming took 1 base from V and 8 from J; bases not matched to a gene: 8. This CDR3 has 17 amino acids. Germline V gene lookup returns CDR1 SGHAT and CDR2 FQNNGV. CDR3 sequence (DNA): TGTGCCAGCAGCTTAGGTAGGACTAGCGGGGGCAAGGATGAGCAGTTCTTC. Protein product: CASSLGRTSGGKDEQFF.

This chain uses TRBV2 with TRBJ2-1; 14 bases line up with TRBD2. The CDR3 loop spans 15 amino acids. Germline CDR1 is SNHLY and CDR2 is FYNNEI. V dropped 6 bases and J dropped 4; count of bases not matched to a gene: 2. The CDR3 DNA sequence: TGTGCCAGCAGCGGGACTAGCGGGAGATACAATGAGCAGTTCTTC. It codes for CASSGTSGRYNEQFF.

This clonotype turned up a few times. The CDR3 nucleotides are TGTGCCACTTCCCCTCCTTCTAGCACAGATACGCAGTATTTT. Amino acid sequence: CATSPPSSTDTQYF. V usage is TRBV4-2 and J usage is TRBJ2-3; D remains ambiguous. The germline V gene encodes CDR1 LGHNA and CDR2 YNFKEQ. The CDR3 loop spans 14 amino acids. V was shortened by 10 bases and J by 0 bases, with 14 bases between the two germline ends.

This clonotype was picked up a small number of times. V gene TRBV30 combines with J gene TRBJ1-5; D not certain. The CDR3 contains 15 residues. The germline gives CDR1 GTSNPN, CDR2 SVGIG (reference sequence). The germline V and J ends were trimmed by 3 bases and 11 bases, with 23 bases remaining between them. CDR3 protein: CAWRPPGAGAGAQHF. CDR3 DNA sequence: TGTGCCTGGAGGCCCCCCGGCGCCGGTGCGGGAGCCCAGCATTTT.

This clonotype has just one count. V usage is TRBV7-6 and J usage is TRBJ1-4; no definite D call. The CDR3 loop spans 17 amino acids. V was clipped by 5 bases and J by 0 bases, with 16 bases between them. Germline V CDR1 and CDR2: SGHVS, FNYEAQ. DNA for the CDR3: TGTGCCAGCAGCCCCCTCGCGGGCCGATCAACTAATGAAAAACTGTTTTTT. It yields the protein CASSPLAGRSTNEKLFF. The complete variable domain, with remaining parts taken from reference TRBV7-6 and TRBJ1-4, reads GAGVSQSPRYKVTKRGQDVALRCDPISGHVSLYWYRQALGQGPEFLTYFNYEAQQDKSGLPNDRFSAERPEGSISTLTIQRTEQRDSAMYRCASSPLAGRSTNEKLFFGSGTQLSVL.

Only a few counts were recorded for this clonotype. This sequence joins TRBV10-3 and TRBJ2-3, with 11 bases identical to TRBD2. The CDR3 runs 16 residues. The V and J ends lost 5 bases and 6 bases, in that order; junction bases with no gene match: 10. Germline V gives CDR1 ENHRY, CDR2 SYGVKD. DNA for the CDR3: TGTGCCATCAGTCCCCAACTAGCGGGAGCTTGGGATACGCAGTATTTT. Protein sequence: CAISPQLAGAWDTQYF.

In this sample, this clonotype turned up a few times. The chain employs TRBV6-2 or TRBV6-3 and TRBJ1-5; D not resolved. Germline V gene sequence: CDR1 MNHEY, CDR2 SVGEGT. The CDR3 contains 16 residues. V dropped 0 bases and J dropped 2 bases, with 11 bases sitting between them. The DNA of the CDR3 is TGTGCCAGCAGTTACTCGAACTCCCTCCGCAATCAGCCCCAGCATTTT. Translated: CASSYSNSLRNQPQHF.

This chain joins TRBV5-8 and TRBJ2-1, with 8 nucleotides matching TRBD1. Germline CDR1 and CDR2: SGHTS and YDEGEE. CDR3 size: 16 residues. V was pared by 4 bases and J by 2 bases, with 8 bases of the junction left unmatched. CDR3 in amino acids: CASSLEEDRAYNEQFF. CDR3 DNA sequence: TGTGCCAGCAGCCTTGAAGAGGACAGGGCCTACAATGAGCAGTTCTTC.

There are a few counts of this clonotype. This chain uses TRBV2 with TRBJ1-1, with unresolved D. V was cut by 6 bases and J by 4 bases, with 9 bases left in between. CDR1 SNHLY and CDR2 FYNNEI come from the germline V gene. The CDR3 length is 12 residues. The CDR3 loop is CASRRLLTEAFF. The DNA for the CDR3 is TGTGCCAGCAGAAGACTACTCACTGAAGCTTTCTTT.

This clonotype was seen only a few times. Here the CDR3 reads CAISQGDQETQYF. For the CDR3, the DNA is TGTGCCATCAGCCAGGGTGACCAAGAGACCCAGTACTTC. The chain is built from TRBV10-3 and TRBJ2-5; a possible D gene is TRBD1 (5 bases). Per germline, CDR1 ENHRY and CDR2 SYGVKD. CDR3 length: 13 residues. The germline V and J ends were trimmed by 6 bases and 0 bases, with 8 bases remaining between them.

The rearrangement joins TRBV6-1 to TRBJ2-7; D tentatively reads TRBD1 or TRBD2 (5 bases each). This CDR3 region has 14 residues. CDR1 is MNHNS, CDR2 SASEGT, per germline. The ends were cut back, 4 bases at V and 2 bases at J, with 12 bases in the middle. The chain's CDR3 is CASSGRDGPYEQYF. The CDR3 DNA reads TGTGCCAGCAGTGGCCGGGACGGACCCTACGAGCAGTACTTC.